Each of the 28 T cell receptor beta chains below was sequenced from the same sample in a study of beta chain features in type 1 diabetes. The sequenced template was cDNA made from the entire isolated RNA. Measured with immunoSEQ multiplex PCR; TCRdb has only the in-frame clones, and not every one. Among 250,000 to 400,000 clones listed, 14% were seen once. The sample taken for sequencing was central memory CD4+ T cells from blood. Every receptor here comes from a young man in good health.

This clone was recorded a few times. This chain joins TRBV11-2 and TRBJ1-5; no reliable D call. Germline CDR1 SGHAT, CDR2 FQNNGV. This CDR3 is 13 amino acids long. V was clipped by 5 bases and J by 2 bases, with 7 bases between them. The CDR3 region has the DNA TGTGCCAGCAGCCCCCAAGGCAATCAGCCCCAGCATTTT. Translated: CASSPQGNQPQHF.

This sequence joins TRBV7-9 and TRBJ2-1; D is perhaps TRBD1 (5 bases). The length of the CDR3 is 17 residues. Germline V gene data show CDR1 as SEHNR and CDR2 as FQNEAQ (reference sequence). The V gene lost 2 bases and the J gene lost 0 bases, with 14 bases spanning the gap. The DNA of the CDR3 is TGTGCCAGCAGCTTATCGGGTAGGGGCCTCTCCTACAATGAGCAGTTCTTC. Protein: CASSLSGRGLSYNEQFF.

This clone was detected a few times. V and J are TRBV14 and TRBJ2-3, with D uncertain. The CDR3 covers 15 residues. The germline V gene has CDR1 SGHDN and CDR2 FVKESK. Trimming removed 1 base from V and 7 bases from J, with 15 bases in between. The CDR3 DNA sequence: TGTGCCAGCAGCCAAGCAATAGCTTTAAAAAATACGCAGTATTTT. Translated: CASSQAIALKNTQYF.

This clone was found a few times. Relative to the germline gene, one junction end is altered; a read error may explain this. The chain carries TRBV5-4 and TRBJ2-1; 7 bases map to TRBD1. Germline-derived CDR1 and CDR2 are SGHNT and YYREEE (reference sequence). The CDR3 is made up of 13 amino acids. CDR3 nucleotides: TGCGCCAGCAGCCAAGAGAGGGGGCTTGAGCAGTTCTTC. Residues: CASSQERGLEQFF.

In its sample, this clone was seen a few times. The chain joins TRBV7-2 to TRBJ2-4; the D gene is possibly TRBD1 (6 bases). Trimming took 3 bases from V and 9 from J, leaving 9 bases between them. The germline V gene has CDR1 SGHTA and CDR2 FQGNSA. The CDR3 loop spans 12 amino acids. The CDR3 loop is CASSLGATIQYF. CDR3 DNA: TGTGCCAGCAGCTTGGGGGCTACCATTCAGTACTTC.

As for this clone: This same CDR3 is encoded by further DNA sequences in the sample. V gene TRBV30 combines with J gene TRBJ1-1; 7 bases fit TRBD1. Germline CDR1 is GTSNPN and CDR2 is SVGIG (reference sequence). V dropped 1 base and J dropped 3; count of bases not matched to a gene: 5. The CDR3 loop spans 14 amino acids. The CDR3 loop is CAWSGGGGYTEAFF. CDR3 bases: TGTGCCTGGAGTGGAGGGGGCGGCTACACTGAAGCTTTCTTT. The full variable domain, its missing parts supplied by reference TRBV30 and TRBJ1-1, is SQTIHQWPATLVQPVGSPLSLECTVEGTSNPNLYWYRQAAGRGLQLLFYSVGIGQISSEVPQNLSASRPQDRQFILSSKKLLLSDSGFYLCAWSGGGGYTEAFFGQGTRLTVV.

This clone occurred many times. The chain has TRBV29-1 and TRBJ1-5; no reliable D call. Trimming took off 4 bases at V and 3 bases at J, with 7 bases between the two ends. Germline CDR1 is SQVTM and CDR2 is ANQGSEA. The CDR3 spans 12 residues. DNA for the CDR3: TGCAGCGTTGGTGGCGTCAATCAGCCCCAGCATTTT. Its protein product is CSVGGVNQPQHF. Full variable domain (remainder filled in from reference TRBV29-1 and TRBJ1-5): SAVISQKPSRDICQRGTSLTIQCQVDSQVTMMFWYRQQPGQSLTLIATANQGSEATYESGFVIDKFPISRPNLTFSTLTVSNMSPEDSSIYLCSVGGVNQPQHFGDGTRLSIL.

This clone appeared a few times. V usage is TRBV9 and J usage is TRBJ1-2, with 9 positions matching TRBD1. The CDR3 runs 12 residues. In germline, CDR1 is SGDLS, CDR2 YYNGEE. V gave up 3 bases and J gave up 14 bases; unmatched junction bases: 8. CDR3 bases: TGTGCCAGCAGCGGGGACAGGGTGGGTCTAACCTTC. This translates into CASSGDRVGLTF.

This clone came up a few times. The chain links TRBV7-2 to TRBJ2-3; 7 positions match TRBD1. The CDR3 is made up of 12 amino acids. CDR1 and CDR2 (germline): SGHTA, FQGNSA. Germline trimming cut 4 bases from V and 15 bases from J; bases unmatched to any gene: 10. The CDR3 here is CASSYNRDRIYF. The CDR3 DNA reads as TGTGCCAGCAGCTATAACCGGGACAGAATTTATTTT.

This chain joins TRBV10-3 and TRBJ2-3, with D unresolved. Germline V CDR1 and CDR2: ENHRY, SYGVKD. Trimming cost V 0 bases and J 2 bases, with 21 bases left between them. The CDR3 spans 19 residues. CDR3 sequence: CAISESEAVRAQLTDTQYF. The CDR3 coding sequence is TGTGCCATCAGTGAGTCCGAGGCGGTAAGGGCTCAGCTCACAGATACGCAGTATTTT.

This clone was picked up a small number of times. The chain recombines TRBV18 with TRBJ2-1, with D possibly TRBD2 on 5 matching bases. This CDR3 region has 15 residues. Germline-derived CDR1 and CDR2 are KGHSH and LQKENI. With 4 bases removed from V and 0 bases from J, the gap between germline ends came to 10 bases. The CDR3 sequence is CASSLDFSSYNEQFF. CDR3 coding DNA: TGTGCCAGCTCACTGGACTTTAGCTCCTACAATGAGCAGTTCTTC.

J is TRBJ1-2 and V is TRBV28, with TRBD1 identical over 10 bases. The CDR3 has 14 residues. The trim removed 6 bases at V and 7 bases at J, leaving 8 bases unmatched. Per the germline V gene, CDR1 is MDHEN and CDR2 is SYDVKM. The CDR3 sequence is CASRILGQGGGYTF. The CDR3 nucleotides read TGTGCCAGCAGAATTCTCGGACAGGGGGGTGGCTACACCTTC.

In this sample, this clone turned up a few times. The chain has TRBV5-8 and TRBJ2-5; 8 nucleotides line up with TRBD2. Germline lookup yields CDR1 SGHTS and CDR2 YDEGEE. Unmatched junction bases numbered 6, after V lost 0 bases and J lost 5 bases. This CDR3 is built from 15 residues. CDR3 nucleotide sequence: TGTGCCAGCAGCTTGGGGAGACTAGCGCGTGAGACCCAGTACTTC. Translating it yields CASSLGRLARETQYF. Combining the CDR3 with reference TRBV5-8 and TRBJ2-5 gives the whole variable domain EAGVTQSPTHLIKTRGQQATLRCSPISGHTSVYWYQQALGLGLQFLLWYDEGEERNRGNFPPRFSGRQFPNYSSELNVNALELEDSALYLCASSLGRLARETQYFGPGTRLLVL.

This clone appeared a few times. This chain connects TRBV5-1 to TRBJ1-1; the D is unclear. Deletions cut 6 bases from V and 0 bases from J, with 12 bases between. CDR1 and CDR2 (germline): SGHRS, YFSETQ. The CDR3 has 14 amino acids. The CDR3 is CASTFGPVNTEAFF. The CDR3, as DNA: TGCGCCAGCACCTTCGGGCCTGTGAACACTGAAGCTTTCTTT.

The chain has TRBV7-2 and TRBJ2-1; 7 nucleotides align to TRBD2. The CDR3 length is 14 residues. V lost 4 bases, J lost 6 bases, and 6 bases stayed unmatched. CDR1 and CDR2 (germline): SGHTA, FQGNSA. The DNA for the CDR3 is TGTGCCAGCAGCTATAAGCGGGGCATCAATGAGCAGTTCTTC. Translated, it gives CASSYKRGINEQFF.

The rearrangement uses TRBV4-3 and TRBJ2-1; TRBD2 matches 9 bases. CDR3 length: 16 amino acids. With 7 bases clipped from V and 1 base from J, the junction kept 8 bases outside the gene matches. CDR1 and CDR2 from the germline V gene are LGHNA and YSLEER. The CDR3 DNA sequence: TGCGCCAGCACTCGCAGTAGCGGGGGTTCCTACAATGAGCAGTTCTTC. It is translated as CASTRSSGGSYNEQFF.

This clone was counted ten times or more. This rearrangement joins TRBV15 to TRBJ1-2; TRBD1 might be the D (6 bases). V was shortened by 6 bases and J by 0 bases, with 14 bases between the two germline ends. Germline CDR1 LNHNV, CDR2 YYDKDF (reference sequence). The CDR3 runs to 15 residues. The CDR3 is CATRTRDTANYGYTF. In nucleotides, the CDR3 is TGTGCCACCAGGACCCGGGACACAGCTAACTATGGCTACACCTTC.

The V and J genes are TRBV5-4 and TRBJ2-1; perhaps D is TRBD1 or TRBD2 (5 bases each). Germline assignment: CDR1 SGHNT and CDR2 YYREEE (reference sequence). The CDR3 has 16 residues. V was clipped by 0 bases and J by 0 bases, with 10 bases between them. CDR3 coding DNA: TGTGCCAGCAGCTTGGGGGGGTCGAGCTCCTACAATGAGCAGTTCTTC. Amino acid sequence: CASSLGGSSSYNEQFF. Supplemented by reference TRBV5-4 and TRBJ2-1, the full variable domain reads ETGVTQSPTHLIKTRGQQVTLRCSSQSGHNTVSWYQQALGQGPQFIFQYYREEENGRGNFPPRFSGLQFPNYSSELNVNALELDDSALYLCASSLGGSSSYNEQFFGPGTRLTVL.

This clone was seen a handful of times. J is TRBJ2-2 and V is TRBV19; no reliable D call. Germline lookup yields CDR1 LNHDA and CDR2 SQIVND (reference sequence). V lost 7 bases to trimming and J lost 4 bases, with 10 bases between them. The CDR3 consists of 13 residues. The CDR3 bases are TGTGCCAGTACCCGAGCTGGCACCGGGGAGCTGTTTTTT. It translates to CASTRAGTGELFF. Full variable domain (outside the CDR3, taken from reference TRBV19 and TRBJ2-2): DGGITQSPKYLFRKEGQNVTLSCEQNLNHDAMYWYRQDPGQGLRLIYYSQIVNDFQKGDIAEGYSVSREKKESFPLTVTSAQKNPTAFYLCASTRAGTGELFFGEGSRLTVL.

This clone was recorded a few times. This chain uses TRBV6-5 with TRBJ1-4; 7 nucleotides align to TRBD1. The CDR3 has 14 residues. Unmatched junction bases numbered 9, after V lost 6 bases and J lost 8 bases. Germline V CDR1 and CDR2: MNHEY, SVGAGI. CDR3 DNA sequence: TGTGCCAGCAGGACAGGGACCCGGGGGGAAAAACTGTTTTTT. Protein product: CASRTGTRGEKLFF.

There are a few counts of this clone. This rearrangement joins TRBV12-5 to TRBJ2-1; D is perhaps TRBD2 (5 bases). CDR1 LGHNT and CDR2 FRNRAP come from the germline V gene. The CDR3 covers 15 residues. V lost 6 bases and J 4 bases, leaving 16 bases between the germline ends. CDR3 region: CASGDERRRYNEQFF. CDR3 nucleotides: TGTGCTAGTGGGGACGAGCGGAGACGATACAATGAGCAGTTCTTC. The variable domain in full, completed from reference TRBV12-5 and TRBJ2-1, reads DARVTQTPRHKVTEMGQEVTMRCQPILGHNTVFWYRQTMMQGLELLAYFRNRAPLDDSGMPKDRFSAEMPDATLATLKIQPSEPRDSAVYFCASGDERRRYNEQFFGPGTRLTVL.

This clone was counted only a few times. This rearrangement joins TRBV6-5 to TRBJ2-7; D is unclear. The ends were cut back, 8 bases at V and 7 bases at J, with 12 bases in the middle. Germline values: CDR1 MNHEY, CDR2 SVGAGI. This CDR3 has 11 residues. CDR3 loop: CASGMLGEQYF. CDR3 coding DNA: TGTGCCAGCGGAATGCTAGGGGAGCAGTACTTC.

V gene TRBV5-4 combines with J gene TRBJ2-5; the D gene could be TRBD1 or TRBD2 (5 bases each). Per germline, CDR1 SGHNT and CDR2 YYREEE (reference sequence). V was shortened by 0 bases and J by 5 bases, with 11 bases between the two germline ends. The CDR3 has 14 residues. The CDR3 bases are TGTGCCAGCAGCTTGGAGGGGACCCGGGAGACCCAGTACTTC. Its translation: CASSLEGTRETQYF.

This clone has only a few counts. The junction differs from germline at one of its ends, possibly a read error. The rearrangement uses TRBV10-3 and TRBJ1-3, with D possibly matching TRBD1 (6 bases). CDR1 ENHRY and CDR2 SYGVKD come from the germline V gene. This CDR3 comprises 15 residues. The CDR3 DNA sequence: TGTGCCAGCAGTGACGGACAGTACTCTGGAAACACCATATATTTT. It encodes CASSDGQYSGNTIYF.

This chain joins TRBV5-1 and TRBJ2-7, with a possible D match to TRBD1 (6 bases). Germline V gene sequence: CDR1 SGHRS, CDR2 YFSETQ. The CDR3 is 13 amino acids. V dropped 4 bases and J dropped 6 bases, with 14 bases sitting between them. The CDR3 region is CASSEDRFGEQYF. In DNA, the CDR3 is TGCGCCAGCAGCGAAGACAGGTTTGGCGAGCAGTACTTC.

This clone was observed a handful of times. This chain links TRBV7-7 with TRBJ2-1; D is undetermined. There are 15 residues in the CDR3. Germline loops: CDR1 SSHAT, CDR2 FNYEAQ (reference sequence). Trimming cost V 4 bases and J 0 bases, with 10 bases left between them. CDR3 DNA: TGTGCCAGCAGCTCGCTCAGGAGCTCCTACAATGAGCAGTTCTTC. It is translated as CASSSLRSSYNEQFF.

A remark on this clone: At one of its ends the junction is not consistent with the germline gene, which may arise from a read error. The identical CDR3 is also encoded by other nucleotide sequences in the sample. The gene calls are TRBV12-5 and TRBJ1-1; D possibly corresponds to TRBD1 (5 bases). CDR1 and CDR2 from the germline V gene are LGHNT and FRNRAP. The CDR3 contains 12 residues. The CDR3 region has the DNA TGTGCTAGTGGCCAGGGTAACACCGAAGCTTTCTTT. Its protein is CASGQGNTEAFF.

The V gene is TRBV5-1, the J gene TRBJ1-5; possible D gene TRBD1, 5 bases. With 4 bases removed from V and 7 bases from J, the gap between germline ends came to 15 bases. The germline CDR1 and CDR2 sequences are SGHRS and YFSETQ. The CDR3 covers 14 residues. CDR3 amino acids: CASSPGGAGQPQHF. The CDR3 DNA reads as TGCGCCAGCAGCCCAGGAGGGGCGGGGCAGCCCCAGCATTTT.